The 6 T cell receptor beta chains given below trace back to one sample, sequenced in a study of OX40 agonist ivuxolimab in advanced cancers. Data came from immunoSEQ multiplex PCR; TCRdb stores just in-frame clones and leaves some out. The sample lists roughly 75,000 clones, about 89% occurring once. Sample: CD4+ or CD8+ T cells sorted from blood, taken in a trial of the OX40 agonist ivuxolimab. Receptors were obtained from an adult with an advanced solid tumor such as melanoma, head and neck, liver or kidney cancer.

This clone was observed a handful of times. The DNA is left out, because the CDR3 cannot be placed on it with certainty; the CDR3 is given as TCRdb lists it. This chain links TRBV21-1 with TRBJ1-5. TRBV21-1 is deemed a pseudogene. Both ends counted, the CDR3 spans 18 residues. The CDR3 here is CASSKALWGMGSNQPQHF.

The sample holds many counts of this clone. The J gene is TRBJ2-7, the V gene TRBV7-9, with 8 bases lining up with TRBD2. The germline gives CDR1 SEHNR, CDR2 FQNEAQ (reference sequence). With 4 bases clipped from V and 4 bases from J, the junction kept 9 bases outside the gene matches. The CDR3 loop spans 15 amino acids. The CDR3 DNA reads as TGTGCCAGCAGCTCGACTAGCGAACGGGGTTACGAGCAGTACTTC. Its translation: CASSSTSERGYEQYF.

This clone turned up a few times. One end of the junction does not line up with germline, which may come from a read error. This rearrangement joins TRBV7-7 to TRBJ2-1, with D possibly being TRBD2 (6 bases). The germline V gene has CDR1 SSHAT and CDR2 FNYEAQ (reference sequence). This CDR3 has 15 amino acids. The CDR3 bases are TGTGCTAGCAGCCAGCTTAGCGGCTCCTACAATGAGCAGTTCTTC. It codes for CASSQLSGSYNEQFF.

This chain joins TRBV10-1 and TRBJ2-2; weak D call: TRBD2 (5 bases). Trimming cost V 0 bases and J 0 bases, with 8 bases left between them. The CDR3 is 16 residues long. From germline, CDR1 is WNHNN and CDR2 SYGVQD (reference sequence). The CDR3 is CASSESATTNTGELFF. As DNA, the CDR3 is TGCGCCAGCAGTGAGTCCGCGACTACGAACACCGGGGAGCTGTTTTTT.

V usage is TRBV6-5 and J usage is TRBJ2-1; 9 bases match TRBD2. The germline V gene encodes CDR1 MNHEY and CDR2 SVGAGI. The junction had 3 bases not matched to a gene; V was cut back by 6 bases and J by 0 bases. The CDR3 covers 15 residues. DNA of the CDR3: TGTGCCAGCAGCTTGACTAGCGGCTCCTACAATGAGCAGTTCTTC. This encodes CASSLTSGSYNEQFF.

CDR3 coding DNA: TGCGCCAGCAGTCGGGGGAGGGGCGGGCAGCCCCAGCATTTT. Its translation is CASSRGRGGQPQHF. The V call is TRBV23-1, the J call TRBJ1-5, with D possibly matching TRBD1 (5 bases). TRBV23-1 is noted as an ORF with a role that remains uncertain. V shed 4 bases and J shed 7 bases, with 14 bases lying between them. This CDR3 is 14 amino acids long.